This TCR beta chain was profiled in a study of blood T cell repertoires in COVID-19. With V trimmed by 5 bases and J by 5 bases, 10 bases remained unmatched. The germline CDR1 and CDR2 sequences are MNHEY and SVGEGT. The CDR3 has 16 residues. As originally analysed: Reference gene primer amplification in the assay estimated nucleated cell counts. Libraries were prepared by immunoSEQ multiplex PCR; TCRdb keeps only in-frame clonotypes and omits some of them. V, J and clone size were drawn from that table, and D and trimming were deduced from the DNA. This table has around 180,000 clones, 83% appearing once.

The source is a human donor in a cohort sampled during active COVID-19. The sequencing input was peripheral blood. The rearrangement links TRBV6-2 or TRBV6-3 to TRBJ2-5, with 11 bases matching TRBD2. CDR3 region: CASSPRSGGDIETQYF. CDR3 bases: TGTGCCAGCAGTCCGCGTAGCGGGGGGGATATTGAGACCCAGTACTTC.